The present TCR beta chain was sequenced within a study of identifying expanded T cells in peripheral blood. General study findings and limits: Over approximately two and four weeks, about 15 and 19 clones changed, versus around 1.3 between replicates.

A word on this clone: As yet, its antigen is unknown.

The CDR3 has 14 residues. The V segment lost 6 bases and the J segment 1 base; nucleotides outside the gene matches: 6. From germline, CDR1 is SNHLY and CDR2 FYNNEI. TCRdb's copy holds only in-frame clones and misses some; the assay was immunoSEQ multiplex PCR. The sample yields 110,000 or so clones, roughly 90% seen once. The chain joins TRBV2 to TRBJ2-7; the match to TRBD1 covers 7 bases. This sequence was found in a person aged 18-70 years in good health. The source material was blood. In nucleotides, the CDR3 is TGTGCCAGCAGGACAGGGACCCCATCCTACGAGCAGTACTTC. Translating gives CASRTGTPSYEQYF.